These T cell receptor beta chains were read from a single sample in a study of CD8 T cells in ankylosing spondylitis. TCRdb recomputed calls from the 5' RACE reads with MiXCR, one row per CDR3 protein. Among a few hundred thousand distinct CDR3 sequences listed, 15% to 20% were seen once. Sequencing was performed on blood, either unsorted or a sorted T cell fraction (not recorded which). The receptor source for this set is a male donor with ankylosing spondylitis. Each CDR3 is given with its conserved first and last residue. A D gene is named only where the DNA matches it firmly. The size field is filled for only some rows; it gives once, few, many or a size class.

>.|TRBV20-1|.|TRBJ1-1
CSARSRNTEAFF
TGCAGTGCTAGATCGCGCAACACTGAAGCTTTCTTT
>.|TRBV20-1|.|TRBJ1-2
CSLPIGLEGYRYTF
TGCAGTCTCCCCATAGGCCTCGAGGGCTATCGCTACACCTTC
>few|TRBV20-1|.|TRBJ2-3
CSARDPGRGPTDTQYF
TGCAGTGCTAGAGATCCTGGACGGGGGCCCACAGATACGCAGTATTTT
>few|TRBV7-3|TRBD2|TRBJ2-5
CASSFGLEETQYF
TGTGCCAGCAGCTTCGGACTAGAAGAGACCCAGTACTTC
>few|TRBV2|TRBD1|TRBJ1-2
CASSQQGAGYGYTF
TGTGCCAGCAGTCAGCAGGGGGCGGGGTATGGCTACACCTTC
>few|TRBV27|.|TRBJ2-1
CASSLWADSYNEQFF
TGTGCCAGCAGTTTATGGGCGGACTCCTACAATGAGCAGTTCTTC
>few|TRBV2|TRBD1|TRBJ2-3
CASSLGTGQSDTQYF
TGTGCCAGCAGCCTGGGGACAGGGCAATCTGATACGCAGTATTTT
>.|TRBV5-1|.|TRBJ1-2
CASSLDSLDGYTF
TGCGCCAGCAGCTTGGACAGCTTGGATGGCTACACCTTC
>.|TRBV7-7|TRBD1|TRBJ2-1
CASSVDRGGNEQFF
TGTGCCAGCAGCGTCGACAGGGGTGGCAATGAGCAGTTCTTC
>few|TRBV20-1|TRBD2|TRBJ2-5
CSARDLWSGLQETQYF
TGCAGTGCTAGAGATTTATGGTCGGGACTACAAGAGACCCAGTACTTC
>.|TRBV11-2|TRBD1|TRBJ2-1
CASSLGGTGNRNEQFF
TGTGCCAGCAGCTTAGGAGGGACAGGGAATAGAAATGAGCAGTTCTTC
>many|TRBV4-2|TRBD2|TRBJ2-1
CASSQGASGGYNEQFF
TGTGCCAGCAGCCAAGGGGCCAGCGGGGGCTACAATGAGCAGTTCTTC
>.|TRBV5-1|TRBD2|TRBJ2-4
CASSYSGGDSKNIQYF
TGCGCCAGCAGCTATAGCGGGGGGGACTCCAAAAACATTCAGTACTTC
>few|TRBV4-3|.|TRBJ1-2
CASSQEGGENYGYTF
TGCGCCAGCAGCCAAGAAGGGGGGGAGAACTATGGCTACACCTTC
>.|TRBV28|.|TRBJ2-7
CASSKDSVGLYEQYF
TGTGCCAGCAGTAAAGACAGTGTGGGTCTCTACGAGCAGTACTTC
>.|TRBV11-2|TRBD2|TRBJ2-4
CASSHGLAGWEAKNIQYF
TGTGCCAGCAGCCACGGACTAGCGGGGTGGGAAGCCAAAAACATTCAGTACTTC
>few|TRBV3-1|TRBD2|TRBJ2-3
CASSQGWASGRGDTQYF
TGTGCCAGCAGCCAAGGTTGGGCTAGCGGGAGAGGAGATACGCAGTATTTT
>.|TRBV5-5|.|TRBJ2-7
CASSFLGTTYEQYF
TGTGCCAGCAGCTTTCTGGGAACTACCTACGAGCAGTACTTC
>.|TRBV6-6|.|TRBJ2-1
CASSQDNNEQFF
TGTGCCAGCAGTCAGGACAACAATGAGCAGTTCTTC
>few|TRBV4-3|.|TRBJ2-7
CASSQVSGSSYEQYF
TGCGCCAGCAGCCAAGTTTCCGGCAGCTCCTACGAGCAGTACTTC
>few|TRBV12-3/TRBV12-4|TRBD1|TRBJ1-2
CASSLDRGKNGYTF
TGTGCCAGCAGTCTAGACAGGGGGAAGAATGGCTACACCTTC
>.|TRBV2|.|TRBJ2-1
CASSGGLSSYNEQFF
TGTGCCAGCAGTGGGGGGTTAAGCTCCTACAATGAGCAGTTCTTC
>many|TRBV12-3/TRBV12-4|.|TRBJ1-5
CASSLVRAQPQHF
TGTGCCAGCAGTTTGGTGCGGGCCCAGCCCCAGCATTTT
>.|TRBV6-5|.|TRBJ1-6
CASSSFESSYNSPLHF
TGTGCCAGCAGTTCCTTCGAGAGCTCCTATAATTCACCCCTCCACTTT
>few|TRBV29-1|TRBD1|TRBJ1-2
CSAGGQGFGYTF
TGCAGCGCTGGGGGACAGGGGTTCGGCTACACCTTC
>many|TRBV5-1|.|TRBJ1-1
CASSLLPQNTEAFF
TGCGCCAGCAGCTTGTTGCCACAGAACACTGAAGCTTTCTTT
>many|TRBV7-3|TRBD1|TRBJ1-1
CASSPKGQGAIFF
TGTGCCAGCAGCCCAAAGGGACAGGGGGCAATATTCTTT
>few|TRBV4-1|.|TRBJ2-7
CASSQVGVKQYF
TGCGCCAGCAGCCAAGTTGGGGTCAAGCAGTACTTC
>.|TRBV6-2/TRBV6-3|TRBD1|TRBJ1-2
CASSYVQGAYGYTF
TGTGCCAGCAGTTACGTACAGGGGGCCTATGGCTACACCTTC
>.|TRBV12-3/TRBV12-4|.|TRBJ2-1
CASSSPRNEQFF
TGTGCCAGCAGTTCGCCCCGCAATGAGCAGTTCTTC
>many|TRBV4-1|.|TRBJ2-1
CASSQGAGTYNEQFF
TGCGCCAGCAGCCAAGGGGCAGGGACCTACAATGAGCAGTTCTTC
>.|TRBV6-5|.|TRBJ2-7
CASSYDRKSYEQYF
TGTGCCAGCAGTTACGATCGTAAGAGCTACGAGCAGTACTTC
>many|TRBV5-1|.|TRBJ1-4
CASSLTTVNEKLFF
TGCGCCAGCAGCTTGACGACAGTTAATGAAAAACTGTTTTTT
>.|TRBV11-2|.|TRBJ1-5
CASSLRDSNQPQHF
TGTGCCAGCAGCTTACGTGATAGCAATCAGCCCCAGCATTTT
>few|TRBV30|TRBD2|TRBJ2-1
CAWAQGAGGWDEQFF
TGTGCCTGGGCCCAGGGAGCGGGGGGTTGGGATGAGCAGTTCTTC
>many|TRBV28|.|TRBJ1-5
CASLNLDGPNQPQHF
TGTGCCAGCCTCAACTTGGACGGACCCAATCAGCCCCAGCATTTT
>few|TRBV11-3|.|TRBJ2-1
CASSVNSYNEQFF
TGTGCCAGCAGCGTCAACAGTTACAATGAGCAGTTCTTC